Shown below are 12 T cell receptor beta chains from a single sample sequenced in a study of control samples from healthy donors and cancer patients. Assay: immunoSEQ multiplex PCR; the TCRdb copy retains only in-frame clones and omits some. The data contain a few thousand clones, approximately 84% of them singletons. The material sequenced was formalin-fixed, paraffin-embedded tissue. Receptors were obtained from a female donor with lung cancer.

This chain uses TRBV5-1 with TRBJ2-1; TRBD1 aligns across 7 bases. J lost 9 bases, V lost 0 bases, and 9 bases had no gene match. CDR1 is SGHRS and CDR2 is YFSETQ in the germline V gene. This CDR3 has 15 residues. Here the CDR3 DNA reads TGCGCCAGCAGCTTGGAGGGACAGCCACAGAGTGAGCAGTTCTTC. Translated: CASSLEGQPQSEQFF.

This chain uses TRBV5-1 with TRBJ2-5, with TRBD2 matching 7 bases. This CDR3 has 14 amino acids. V lost 0 bases, J lost 6 bases, and 5 bases stayed unmatched. Germline V gene sequence: CDR1 SGHRS, CDR2 YFSETQ. CDR3 in DNA: TGCGCCAGCAGCTTGGGTGCGGGGGTAAAGACCCAGTACTTC. Translated: CASSLGAGVKTQYF.

The sample holds one count of this clone. The V and J genes are TRBV7-3 and TRBJ2-1; tentatively, D is TRBD2 (6 bases). The V end was cut by 5 bases, the J end by 4 bases, with 15 bases between. This CDR3 is 15 amino acids long. CDR1 and CDR2 (germline): SGHTA, FQGTGA. The CDR3 loop reads CASSARLGSYNEQFF. The CDR3 bases are TGTGCCAGCAGCGCCAGACTAGGTTCATACAATGAGCAGTTCTTC.

V usage is TRBV4-2 and J usage is TRBJ2-2; the D gene is possibly TRBD1 (6 bases). The CDR3 covers 14 residues. Germline V gene data show CDR1 as LGHNA and CDR2 as YNFKEQ. With 0 bases removed from V and 6 bases from J, the gap between germline ends came to 8 bases. CDR3 sequence (DNA): TGTGCCAGCAGCCAAGATCAGGGGTCCGGGGAGCTGTTTTTT. This encodes CASSQDQGSGELFF.

The rearrangement uses TRBV25-1 and TRBJ2-5, with D tentatively TRBD1 (5 bases). The CDR3 extends over 15 amino acids. Germline values: CDR1 MGHDK, CDR2 SYGVNS. V was shortened by 0 bases and J by 1 base, with 9 bases between the two germline ends. DNA for the CDR3: TGTGCCAGCAGTGAATATAAAGGGGCCCAAGAGACCCAGTACTTC. It translates to CASSEYKGAQETQYF. The full variable domain, rest sourced from reference TRBV25-1 and TRBJ2-5, is EADIYQTPRYLVIGTGKKITLECSQTMGHDKMYWYQQDPGMELHLIHYSYGVNSTEKGDLSSESTVSRIRTEHFPLTLESARPSHTSQYLCASSEYKGAQETQYFGPGTRLLVL.

This clone appeared a single time. This chain connects TRBV7-2 to TRBJ1-2; tentative D call: TRBD1 (5 bases). Germline CDR1 and CDR2: SGHTA and FQGNSA. The CDR3 totals 14 residues. V was clipped by 1 base and J by 8 bases, with 14 bases between them. CDR3 amino acids: CASSLEGRNRGYTF. The DNA of the CDR3 is TGTGCCAGCAGCTTAGAGGGGCGCAATCGAGGCTACACCTTC.

This chain uses TRBV9 with TRBJ2-1; maybe TRBD1 (5 bases). V lost 0 bases to trimming and J lost 9 bases, with 13 bases between them. The germline V gene has CDR1 SGDLS and CDR2 YYNGEE. The CDR3 loop spans 14 amino acids. CDR3 sequence reads: CASSVVDTGSEQFF. The CDR3 DNA sequence: TGTGCCAGCAGCGTAGTGGATACAGGAAGTGAGCAGTTCTTC.

This chain joins TRBV13 and TRBJ2-3, with D maybe TRBD2 (6 bases). The CDR3 runs to 21 residues. Germline V CDR1 and CDR2: PRHDT, FYEKMQ (reference sequence). V was trimmed by 1 base and J by 0 bases, leaving 26 bases between them. The CDR3 DNA reads as TGTGCCAGCAGCTTAGCCTTCGGACTACCTAATTCACATACTAGCACAGATACGCAGTATTTT. Translated, it gives CASSLAFGLPNSHTSTDTQYF.

This chain connects TRBV28 to TRBJ2-7, with D possibly being TRBD1 (5 bases). Germline V gives CDR1 MDHEN, CDR2 SYDVKM. This CDR3 contains 15 residues. V was shortened by 6 bases and J by 3 bases, with 18 bases between the two germline ends. This CDR3 reads CASSFFTGNIYEQYF. The CDR3 nucleotides are TGTGCCAGCAGCTTTTTTACAGGCAACATCTACGAGCAGTACTTC.

This clone turned up a few times. The V and J genes are TRBV2 and TRBJ2-1; 10 bases are a match to TRBD2. Germline V gene sequence: CDR1 SNHLY, CDR2 FYNNEI. The J segment lost 2 bases and the V segment lost 5 bases, leaving 3 bases of the junction unmatched. There are 15 residues in the CDR3. The CDR3 nucleotides are TGTGCCAGCAGTTTTAGCGGGAGGACCTACAATGAGCAGTTCTTC. Protein sequence: CASSFSGRTYNEQFF.

V and J are TRBV20-1 and TRBJ2-7; no clear D gene. With 2 bases removed from V and 3 bases from J, the gap between germline ends came to 5 bases. Germline loops: CDR1 DFQATT, CDR2 SNEGSKA (reference sequence). The CDR3 spans 11 residues. For the CDR3, the DNA is TGCAGTGCTAGACGGAGCTACGAGCAGTACTTC. Its protein is CSARRSYEQYF.

The chain joins TRBV2 to TRBJ1-5; D is uncertain. There are 15 residues in the CDR3. V was pared by 4 bases and J by 0 bases, with 10 bases between. Germline V gene data show CDR1 as SNHLY and CDR2 as FYNNEI. For the CDR3, the DNA is TGTGCCAGCAGTGTGGACTTCGATAGCAATCAGCCCCAGCATTTT. Its translation is CASSVDFDSNQPQHF. Filled out from reference TRBV2 and TRBJ1-5, the complete variable domain reads EPEVTQTPSHQVTQMGQEVILRCVPISNHLYFYWYRQILGQKVEFLVSFYNNEISEKSEIFDDQFSVERPDGSNFTLKIRSTKLEDSAMYFCASSVDFDSNQPQHFGDGTRLSIL.